The sequence of this TCR beta chain was determined in a study of blood T cell repertoires in COVID-19. The wider study: From T cells, B-cell-depleted T cells, or PBMCs came the material, which was cDNA or gDNA.

This CDR3 is built from 13 residues. V lost 3 bases, J lost 8 bases, and 11 bases lay in between. This table comes from immunoSEQ multiplex PCR, and its TCRdb copy is limited to in-frame clones, with some not included. The sample lists some 11,000 clones, roughly 80% occurring once. Material: peripheral blood. The V call is TRBV12-3 or TRBV12-4, the J call TRBJ2-4; possible D gene TRBD1, 6 bases. This sequence originates from a man between 65 and 79 years old with active COVID-19. CDR3 bases: TGTGCCAGCAGTTTTCAGGGGATGGACATTCAGTACTTC. Translated, it gives CASSFQGMDIQYF.